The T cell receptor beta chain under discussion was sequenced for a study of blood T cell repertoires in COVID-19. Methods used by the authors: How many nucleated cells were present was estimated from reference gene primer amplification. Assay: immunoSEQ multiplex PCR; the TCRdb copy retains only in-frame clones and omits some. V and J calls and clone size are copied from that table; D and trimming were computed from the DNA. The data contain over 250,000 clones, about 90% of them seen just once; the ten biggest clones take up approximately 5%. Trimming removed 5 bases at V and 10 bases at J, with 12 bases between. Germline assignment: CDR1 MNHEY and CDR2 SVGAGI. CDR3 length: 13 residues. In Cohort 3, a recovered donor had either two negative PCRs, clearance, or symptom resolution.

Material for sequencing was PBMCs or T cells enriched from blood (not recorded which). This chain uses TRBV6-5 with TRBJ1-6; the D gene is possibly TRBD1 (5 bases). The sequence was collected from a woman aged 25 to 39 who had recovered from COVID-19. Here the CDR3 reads CASSPPGKSPLHF. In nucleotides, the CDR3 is TGTGCCAGCAGTCCACCAGGGAAATCACCCCTCCACTTT.